Each of the 21 T cell receptor beta chains below was sequenced from the same sample in a study of blood T cell repertoires in COVID-19. Generated by immunoSEQ multiplex PCR, the TCRdb table keeps only in-frame clones and is missing some. The sample yields around 300,000 clones, around 88% seen once. Sequencing input: PBMCs or T cells enriched from blood (not recorded which). The receptors shown here come from a woman in her thirties or forties who had recovered from COVID-19.

The genes are TRBV29-1 and TRBJ2-7; D might be TRBD1 (5 bases). V was clipped by 3 bases and J by 1 base, with 16 bases between them. The germline V gene encodes CDR1 SQVTM and CDR2 ANQGSEA. The CDR3 consists of 15 residues. CDR3 sequence reads: CSVDSGASDSYEQYF. The DNA of the CDR3 is TGCAGCGTTGACTCTGGGGCATCGGATTCCTACGAGCAGTACTTC.

V usage is TRBV6-5 and J usage is TRBJ1-2; TRBD1 aligns across 9 bases. The germline gives CDR1 MNHEY, CDR2 SVGAGI. The CDR3 loop spans 14 amino acids. After removal of 6 bases from V and 8 bases from J, the junction contained 10 bases not matched to a gene. CDR3 coding DNA: TGTGCCAGCAGGAATCTACAGGGGGCGCTAGGCTACACCTTC. As protein: CASRNLQGALGYTF.

The chain combines TRBV7-2 with TRBJ2-7; perhaps TRBD2 as D (6 bases). Germline V gene lookup returns CDR1 SGHTA and CDR2 FQGNSA. Trimming removed 5 bases from V and 3 bases from J, with 17 bases in between. This CDR3 region has 15 residues. The CDR3 region has the DNA TGTGCCAGCAGCCAAAAAGCCGGGGGAGGCTACGAGCAGTACTTC. Protein: CASSQKAGGGYEQYF.

The chain combines TRBV5-1 with TRBJ2-1, with TRBD2 as a possible D gene (6 bases). Germline values: CDR1 SGHRS, CDR2 YFSETQ. V shed 0 bases and J shed 8 bases, with 15 bases lying between them. The CDR3 consists of 15 residues. This CDR3 is CASSLVGGTVHEQFF. The CDR3 region has the DNA TGCGCCAGCAGCTTGGTGGGGGGTACGGTACATGAGCAGTTCTTC.

The chain recombines TRBV7-2 with TRBJ1-3, with 8 bases identical to TRBD1. Germline assignment: CDR1 SGHTA and CDR2 FQGNSA. V lost 5 bases, J lost 7 bases, and 7 bases stayed unmatched. The length of the CDR3 is 14 residues. The CDR3 spells CASSGQGPPNTIYF. CDR3 DNA: TGTGCCAGCAGCGGACAGGGCCCCCCGAACACCATATATTTT.

This chain joins TRBV5-8 and TRBJ2-7; 12 positions agree with TRBD2. V was clipped by 3 bases and J by 5 bases; unmatched bases: 12. Looked up from germline, CDR1 is SGHTS and CDR2 is YDEGEE. The CDR3 contains 17 residues. The CDR3 protein is CASSWTSGTALRNEQYF. The CDR3 nucleotides read TGTGCCAGCAGCTGGACTAGCGGGACGGCCCTGAGGAACGAGCAGTACTTC.

This clone was observed a handful of times. V usage is TRBV5-1 and J usage is TRBJ2-2; D may be TRBD1 (6 bases). The CDR3 length is 16 residues. Germline V gives CDR1 SGHRS, CDR2 YFSETQ. V dropped 4 bases and J dropped 2 bases, with 15 bases sitting between them. The CDR3 nucleotides read TGCGCCAGCAGCCCACCAGGACAGATCAACACCGGGGAGCTGTTTTTT. Translating it yields CASSPPGQINTGELFF.

The CDR3 spells CASSAQNTEAFF. CDR3 nucleotide sequence: TGTGCCAGCAGCGCACAGAACACTGAAGCTTTCTTT. V gene TRBV2 combines with J gene TRBJ1-1; D unresolved. This CDR3 region has 12 residues. The V gene lost 6 bases and the J gene lost 1 base, with 6 bases spanning the gap. The germline gives CDR1 SNHLY, CDR2 FYNNEI.

Comment on this clone: The same CDR3 also results from other DNA sequences found in this sample. CDR3: CASSRDNYEQYF. The CDR3 DNA follows: TGTGCCAGCAGCCGGGACAATTACGAGCAGTACTTC. The chain uses TRBV7-8 and TRBJ2-7; weak D call: TRBD1 (6 bases). The CDR3 loop spans 12 amino acids. V was shortened by 5 bases and J by 4 bases, with 9 bases between the two germline ends. Germline V gene sequence: CDR1 SGHVS, CDR2 FQNEAQ.

The table lists this clone with a count of one. V gene TRBV28 combines with J gene TRBJ2-7; D gene uncertain. The V end lost 6 bases, the J end lost 6 bases, and 15 bases lay between the germline ends. The CDR3 sequence is 13 residues long. CDR1 is MDHEN and CDR2 is SYDVKM in the germline V gene. The CDR3 nucleotides read TGTGCCAGCAGAGCCGGGTCGACCGGCGAGCAGTACTTC. As protein: CASRAGSTGEQYF.

The CDR3: CASSPSQANTIYF. Here the CDR3 DNA reads TGTGCCAGCTCACCATCTCAAGCCAACACCATATATTTT. The chain employs TRBV18 and TRBJ1-3; D gene unclear. V shed 2 bases and J shed 7 bases, with 9 bases lying between them. Germline lookup yields CDR1 KGHSH and CDR2 LQKENI. The CDR3 runs to 13 residues.

V is TRBV6-2 or TRBV6-3 and J is TRBJ2-1, with D uncertain. This CDR3 is 12 amino acids long. Germline CDR1 is MNHEY and CDR2 is SVGEGT. The V and J ends lost 3 bases and 10 bases respectively, with 10 bases between them. The CDR3 is CASSYIPREQFF. CDR3 DNA sequence: TGTGCCAGCAGTTATATTCCCAGGGAGCAGTTCTTC.

The gene calls are TRBV19 and TRBJ1-1; no firm D call. Germline V CDR1 and CDR2: LNHDA, SQIVND (reference sequence). The ends were cut back, 1 base at V and 3 bases at J, with 9 bases in the middle. The CDR3 loop spans 14 amino acids. The CDR3 region is CASSIVGKDTEAFF. In nucleotides, the CDR3 is TGTGCCAGTAGTATAGTCGGGAAGGACACTGAAGCTTTCTTT. The entire variable domain, with the rest obtained from reference TRBV19 and TRBJ1-1, is as follows: DGGITQSPKYLFRKEGQNVTLSCEQNLNHDAMYWYRQDPGQGLRLIYYSQIVNDFQKGDIAEGYSVSREKKESFPLTVTSAQKNPTAFYLCASSIVGKDTEAFFGQGTRLTVV.

The chain employs TRBV2 and TRBJ1-1; 8 bases match TRBD1. V was clipped by 6 bases and J by 4 bases; unmatched bases: 4. Germline values: CDR1 SNHLY, CDR2 FYNNEI. This CDR3 contains 13 residues. DNA of the CDR3: TGTGCCAGCAGGGGACAGGTGGCCACTGAAGCTTTCTTT. As protein: CASRGQVATEAFF.

This clone turned up a few times. The CDR3 bases are TGTGCCAGCAGCTCTTGGGACTGGGGGTTACCCATCCAAGAGACCCAGTACTTC. Translation gives CASSSWDWGLPIQETQYF. This chain connects TRBV5-4 to TRBJ2-5; TRBD2 is a possible D gene (6 bases). CDR1 is SGHNT and CDR2 is YYREEE in the germline V gene (reference sequence). CDR3 length: 18 residues. Trimming stripped 3 bases from V and 1 base from J, with 22 bases between.

The chain recombines TRBV18 with TRBJ2-2; D perhaps matches TRBD2 (5 bases). Germline lookup yields CDR1 KGHSH and CDR2 LQKENI. The CDR3 has 16 residues. Trimming pared 5 bases from V and 0 bases from J, leaving 13 bases between. The CDR3 bases are TGTGCCAGCTCATTACTAGAGGCCTCGAACACCGGGGAGCTGTTTTTT. Translated: CASSLLEASNTGELFF.

V usage is TRBV28 and J usage is TRBJ1-4; D is unresolved. Germline-derived CDR1 and CDR2 are MDHEN and SYDVKM. The CDR3 is made up of 13 amino acids. V was shortened by 8 bases and J by 0 bases, with 7 bases between the two germline ends. The CDR3 is CASVASTNEKLFF. The CDR3 DNA sequence: TGTGCCAGCGTGGCCTCAACTAATGAAAAACTGTTTTTT.

The sample holds one count of this clone. The chain employs TRBV28 and TRBJ1-1; the match to TRBD1 covers 9 bases. Germline V CDR1 and CDR2: MDHEN, SYDVKM. The CDR3 runs to 16 residues. With 2 bases clipped from V and 4 bases from J, the junction kept 8 bases outside the gene matches. The CDR3 spells CASSLPFPTGGTEAFF. The CDR3 region has the DNA TGTGCCAGCAGTTTACCTTTCCCGACAGGGGGCACTGAAGCTTTCTTT.

This sequence joins TRBV7-8 and TRBJ2-6; 10 bases align to TRBD1. J gave up 6 bases and V 5 bases, and 10 bases lay outside the gene matches. The germline CDR1 and CDR2 sequences are SGHVS and FQNEAQ. The CDR3 length is 17 residues. CDR3 amino acids: CASSPGQGDLSANVLTF. The CDR3 DNA sequence: TGTGCCAGCAGCCCCGGACAGGGGGACCTTTCGGCCAACGTCCTGACTTTC.

J is TRBJ2-7 and V is TRBV5-4, with 10 bases matching TRBD2. Germline trimming cut 4 bases from V and 2 bases from J; bases unmatched to any gene: 6. The CDR3 extends over 15 amino acids. From germline, CDR1 is SGHNT and CDR2 YYREEE (reference sequence). CDR3 nucleotide sequence: TGTGCCAGCAGCCCCATACTAGCGGGGACCTACGAGCAGTACTTC. Translating it yields CASSPILAGTYEQYF.

The sample holds one count of this clone. The V gene is TRBV2, the J gene TRBJ1-1; D remains ambiguous. CDR3 length equals 12 residues. V dropped 4 bases and J dropped 4 bases, with 7 bases sitting between them. Germline lookup yields CDR1 SNHLY and CDR2 FYNNEI. CDR3: CASSGHGTEAFF. The CDR3 DNA is TGTGCCAGCAGTGGTCACGGCACTGAAGCTTTCTTT.